This TCR beta chain comes out of a study of T cell clonotyping in hematopoietic cell transplantation. Germline loops: CDR1 SGHAT, CDR2 FQNNGV. The junction had 5 bases not matched to a gene; V was cut back by 4 bases and J by 2 bases. CDR3 length: 14 residues. Sequencing used immunoSEQ multiplex PCR; TCRdb keeps in-frame clones, though not all of them. The sample shows roughly 9,300 clones, 85% to 90% of them seen only once. The sequence came from a human patient who had an allogeneic stem cell transplant, so the T cells may come from the graft donor. The donor label of this sample is uncertain. Some clones in this sample may be carry-over from other donors' samples. The sample here was PBMCs, taken 180 days after allogeneic stem cell transplant. The rearrangement links TRBV11-2 to TRBJ2-7; 7 nucleotides line up with TRBD1. The CDR3: CASSSYRGAYEQYF. As DNA, the CDR3 is TGTGCCAGCAGCTCATACAGGGGCGCCTACGAGCAGTACTTC.